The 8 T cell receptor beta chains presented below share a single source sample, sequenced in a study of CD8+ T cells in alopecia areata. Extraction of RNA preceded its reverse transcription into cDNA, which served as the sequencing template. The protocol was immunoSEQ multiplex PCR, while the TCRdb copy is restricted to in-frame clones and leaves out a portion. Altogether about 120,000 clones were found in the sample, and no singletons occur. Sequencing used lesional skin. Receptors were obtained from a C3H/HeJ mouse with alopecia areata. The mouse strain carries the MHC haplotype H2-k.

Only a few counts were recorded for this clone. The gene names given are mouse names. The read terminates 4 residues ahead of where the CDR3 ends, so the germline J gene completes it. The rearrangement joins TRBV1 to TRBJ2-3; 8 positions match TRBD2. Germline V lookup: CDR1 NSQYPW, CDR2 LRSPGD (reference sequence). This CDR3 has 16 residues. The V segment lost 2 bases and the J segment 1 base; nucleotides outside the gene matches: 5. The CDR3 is CTCSARTGSGAETLYF. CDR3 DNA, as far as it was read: TGCACCTGCAGTGCAAGGACTGGGTCCGGTGCAGAA.

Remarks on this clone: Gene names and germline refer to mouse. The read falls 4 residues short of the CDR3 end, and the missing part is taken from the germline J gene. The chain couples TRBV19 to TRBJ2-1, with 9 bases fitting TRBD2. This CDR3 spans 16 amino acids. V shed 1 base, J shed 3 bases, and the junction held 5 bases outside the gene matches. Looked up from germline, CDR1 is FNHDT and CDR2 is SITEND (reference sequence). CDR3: CASSILGGSIYAEQFF. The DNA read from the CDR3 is TGTGCCAGCAGTATACTGGGGGGGTCAATCTATGCT.

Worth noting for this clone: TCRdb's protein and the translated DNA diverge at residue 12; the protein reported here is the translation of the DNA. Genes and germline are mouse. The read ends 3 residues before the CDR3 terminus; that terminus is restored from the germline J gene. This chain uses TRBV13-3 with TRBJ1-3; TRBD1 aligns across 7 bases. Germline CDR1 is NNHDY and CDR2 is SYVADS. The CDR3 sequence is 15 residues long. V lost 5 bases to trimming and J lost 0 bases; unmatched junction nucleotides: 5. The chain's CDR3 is CASSHRGRSGNTLYF. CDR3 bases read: TGTGCCAGCAGCCACAGGGGCCGTTCTGGAAATACG.

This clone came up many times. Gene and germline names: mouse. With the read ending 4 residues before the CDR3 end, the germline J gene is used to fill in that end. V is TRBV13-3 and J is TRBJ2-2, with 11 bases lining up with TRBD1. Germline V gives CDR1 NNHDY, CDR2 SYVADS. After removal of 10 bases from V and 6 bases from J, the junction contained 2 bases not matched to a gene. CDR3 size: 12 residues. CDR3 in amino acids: CAAGQGAGQLYF. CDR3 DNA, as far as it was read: TGTGCCGCGGGACAGGGGGCCGGG.

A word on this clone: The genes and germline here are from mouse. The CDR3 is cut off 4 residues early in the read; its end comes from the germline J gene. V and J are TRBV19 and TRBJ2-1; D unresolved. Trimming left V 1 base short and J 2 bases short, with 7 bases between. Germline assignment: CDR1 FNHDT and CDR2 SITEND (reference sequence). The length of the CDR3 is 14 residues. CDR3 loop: CASSISSDYAEQFF. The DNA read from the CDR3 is TGTGCCAGCAGTATAAGTTCAGACTATGCT.

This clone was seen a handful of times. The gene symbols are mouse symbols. CDR3 DNA (partial): TGCACCTGCAGGAGGACTGGGGGGGGCGAGAGGGCT. Its protein is CTCRRTGGGERA. From start to end, the CDR3 is CTCRRTGGGERAEQFF. The J gene is TRBJ2-1, the V gene TRBV1, with 12 bases aligning to TRBD2. The CDR3 is cut off 4 residues early in the read; its end comes from the germline J gene. The CDR3 is 16 amino acids. Germline CDR1 reads NSQYPW; CDR2 reads LRSPGD (reference sequence).

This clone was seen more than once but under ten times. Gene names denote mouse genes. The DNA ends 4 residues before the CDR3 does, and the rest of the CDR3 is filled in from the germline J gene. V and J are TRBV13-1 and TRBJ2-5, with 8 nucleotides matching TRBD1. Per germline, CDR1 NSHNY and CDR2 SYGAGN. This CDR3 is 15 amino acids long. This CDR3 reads CASSDAETGDDTQYF. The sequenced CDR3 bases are TGTGCCAGCAGTGATGCAGAGACAGGGGACGAC.

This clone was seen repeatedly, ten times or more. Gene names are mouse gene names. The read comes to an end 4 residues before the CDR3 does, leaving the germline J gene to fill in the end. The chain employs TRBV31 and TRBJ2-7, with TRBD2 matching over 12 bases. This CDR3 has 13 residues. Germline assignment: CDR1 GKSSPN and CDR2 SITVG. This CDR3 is CAWRDWGGYEQYF. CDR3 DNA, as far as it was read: TGTGCCTGGAGGGACTGGGGGGGGTAT.